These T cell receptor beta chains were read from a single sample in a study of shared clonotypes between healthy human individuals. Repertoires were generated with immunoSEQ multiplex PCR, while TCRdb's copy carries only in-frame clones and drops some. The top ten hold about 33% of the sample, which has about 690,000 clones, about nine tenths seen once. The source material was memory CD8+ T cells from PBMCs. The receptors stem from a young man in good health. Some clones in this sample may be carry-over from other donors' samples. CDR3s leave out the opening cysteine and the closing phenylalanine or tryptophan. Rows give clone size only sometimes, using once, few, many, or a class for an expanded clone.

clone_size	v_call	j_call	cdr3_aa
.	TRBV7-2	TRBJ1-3	ASSSPTRLPGDRNTIY
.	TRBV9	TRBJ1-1	ASSDPRGQGTEAF
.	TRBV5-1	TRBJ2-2	ASSPANRGSTGELF
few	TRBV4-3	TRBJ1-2	ASSQDLGSLNYGYT
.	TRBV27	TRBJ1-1	ASSLGRGTEAF
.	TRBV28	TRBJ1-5	ASSFGGRGQPQH
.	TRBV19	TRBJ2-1	ASSIAGLTAYNEQF
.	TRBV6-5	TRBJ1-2	ASSYGGRIGYT
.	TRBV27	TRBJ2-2	ASSYTLRGELF
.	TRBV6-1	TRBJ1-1	ASSLYRGRDTEAF
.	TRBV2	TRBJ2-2	ASSEYWGGTGELF
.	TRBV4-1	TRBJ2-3	ASSQERAGTDTQY
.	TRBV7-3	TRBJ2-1	ASSSKSNKREGNNEQF
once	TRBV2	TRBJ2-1	ASSELSTEHTEQF
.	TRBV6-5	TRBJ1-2	ASATRQAPYGYT
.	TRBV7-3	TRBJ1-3	ASSLGGAGNTIY
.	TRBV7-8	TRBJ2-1	ASSLALIGGGDNEQF
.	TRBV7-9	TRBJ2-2	ASSFAPGELF
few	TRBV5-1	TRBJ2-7	ASSLVARAGGAYEQY
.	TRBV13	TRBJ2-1	ASTNDSNEQF
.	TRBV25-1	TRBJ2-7	ASSEFGTYEQY
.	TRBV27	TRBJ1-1	ASSVRDGNTEAF
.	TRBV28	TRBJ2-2	ASSSTSSGELF
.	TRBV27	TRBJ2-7	ASSFSPYEQY
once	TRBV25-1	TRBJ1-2	ASSVNREAIAYGYT
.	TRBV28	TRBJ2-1	ASRRTEGAEQF